This TCR beta chain came from a study of circulating tumor DNA in untreated peripheral T-cell lymphoma (dated by TCRdb to the early 2020s). The investigation overall reported the following: Tumor-specific clonotypes were found in over 75% of patients, coming from 86% of baseline tissues and approximately 65% of baseline serum samples.

This clone was seen more than once but under ten times. There is no known antigen for this receptor. The record has no base qualities; no much larger clone is one base away. Library preparation employed the immunoSEQ multiplex PCR assay. Imported from immuneACCESS, the table was reduced by TCRdb to in-frame sequences with V and J called. These copies leave out some clones; in studies compared against another copy, an unresolved V gene accounts for under half, and the cause of the remainder is not known. For this sample there are about 2,800 clones; roughly three fifths appear just once. Together, the top ten hold less than 9.5% of the sample. Including cysteine and phenylalanine, the CDR3 has 12 amino acids. Of all the DNA, just the CDR3 is kept, 36 bases in frame from base 1. According to the germline V gene (reference sequence), CDR1 reads LNHDA and CDR2 reads SQIVND. The V end loses 1 base and the J end loses 6 bases, and a stretch of 4 bases separates them.

Tumor-specific TCR clonotypes were identified by sequencing baseline tumor tissue collected before treatment. Next-generation sequencing of T-cell receptor sequences was used to monitor peripheral T-cell lymphoma patients receiving frontline treatment on a trial. The chain uses TRBV19 and TRBJ1-5, with no reliable assignment of the D segment. This clonotype originated in a human donor with peripheral T-cell lymphoma. Sample: tumor tissue. The CDR3 in this case is CASSIGGQPQHF. The DNA sequence is TGTGCCAGTAGTATAGGGGGTCAGCCCCAGCATTTT.